The T cell receptor (beta chain) under discussion was sequenced for a study of Ad26.COV2.S vaccination and SARS-CoV-2 variants. Described treatment: roughly 19 received Ad26.COV2.S at low or high dose, single or two shots; about 5 received placebo; per-sample allocation not given. Collection of the samples took place on day 63 after the first injection of vaccine or placebo. It was an adult aged 18-55 years in Boston who was the donor. Generated by immunoSEQ multiplex PCR, the TCRdb table keeps only in-frame clones and is missing some. This table holds some 390,000 clones, more than 85% found once. This CDR3 has 11 amino acids. CDR1 and CDR2 from the germline V gene are MNHEY and SVGEGT. With V trimmed by 2 bases and J by 12 bases, 3 bases remained unmatched.

The sample consisted of peripheral blood, taken in a trial of Ad26.COV2.S vaccine versus placebo. The rearrangement joins TRBV6-2 or TRBV6-3 to TRBJ1-1, with 7 bases matching TRBD1. The origin of this receptor is a person aged 18-65 years who received the Ad26.COV2.S COVID-19 vaccine or a placebo. The CDR3 bases are TGTGCCAGCAGTTACGTGGGACAGTCTTTCTTT. It is translated as CASSYVGQSFF.